The 25 T cell receptor beta chains given below trace back to one sample, sequenced in a study of CD4 T cells in relation to SARS-CoV-2 and coronaviruses. No cognate antigen is known for these TCRs. Before the COVID-19 pandemic, during about 2011-2019, CD4+ T cells were taken from unexposed donors. After 10 to 11 days of culture, CD4+ T cells were isolated. The repertoire was sequenced with immunoSEQ multiplex PCR; TCRdb's copy has only in-frame clones and lacks some. The table includes 25,000 to 30,000 clones, 60% to 85% detected once. Specimen: CD4+ T cells from PBMCs, cultured in vitro. Receptors originate from a human donor in good health.

The chain recombines TRBV10-3 with TRBJ2-5, with no clear D. The V end lost 4 bases, the J end lost 5 bases, and 14 bases lay between the germline ends. CDR3 length equals 14 residues. Germline loops: CDR1 ENHRY, CDR2 SYGVKD. The CDR3 protein is CAISVTSAEETQYF. CDR3 DNA: TGTGCCATCAGTGTAACAAGCGCCGAGGAGACCCAGTACTTC.

The chain is built from TRBV18 and TRBJ1-1; D is unresolved. The CDR3 extends over 13 amino acids. The germline V and J ends were trimmed by 11 bases and 2 bases, with 15 bases remaining between them. CDR1 KGHSH and CDR2 LQKENI come from the germline V gene. The CDR3, as DNA: TGTGCCGGCCTCCGGTCCGACAACACTGAAGCTTTCTTT. It translates to CAGLRSDNTEAFF.

CDR3 in amino acids: CASSPSGGNQLQYF. In DNA, the CDR3 is TGTGCCAGCAGCCCCTCGGGGGGAAATCAATTACAGTACTTC. The genes are TRBV7-2 and TRBJ2-7; 7 bases map to TRBD2. The CDR3 consists of 14 residues. The J segment lost 10 bases and the V segment lost 5 bases, leaving 14 bases of the junction unmatched. Germline V gene lookup returns CDR1 SGHTA and CDR2 FQGNSA.

This chain joins TRBV6-1 and TRBJ2-7; 13 bases match TRBD2. V lost 0 bases to trimming and J lost 5 bases; unmatched junction nucleotides: 4. Germline V CDR1 and CDR2: MNHNS, SASEGT. The CDR3 loop spans 16 amino acids. The CDR3 here is CASSEARTSGSHEQYF. Written as DNA, the CDR3 is TGTGCCAGCAGTGAAGCAAGGACTAGCGGGAGCCACGAGCAGTACTTC.

The V gene is TRBV5-1, the J gene TRBJ1-4; 10 nucleotides agree with TRBD1. The CDR3 runs 14 residues. Germline V CDR1 and CDR2: SGHRS, YFSETQ. Trimming removed 3 bases from V and 6 bases from J; junction bases left unmatched: 2. The CDR3 DNA sequence: TGCGCCAGCAGCTCCGGGACAGGGGATGAAAAACTGTTTTTT. This translates into CASSSGTGDEKLFF.

V and J are TRBV9 and TRBJ2-5, with unresolved D. The germline gives CDR1 SGDLS, CDR2 YYNGEE. The germline V and J ends were trimmed by 4 bases and 4 bases, with 14 bases remaining between them. The CDR3 covers 14 residues. The CDR3 reads CASSSETTRETQYF. CDR3 sequence (DNA): TGTGCCAGCAGCTCCGAAACCACCCGAGAGACCCAGTACTTC.

The rearrangement links TRBV5-6 to TRBJ2-7; 7 bases agree with TRBD1. Germline loops: CDR1 SGHDT, CDR2 YYEEEE. V trimming: 4 bases; J trimming: 0 bases; junction bases outside the gene matches: 7. The CDR3 length is 15 residues. Here the CDR3 reads CASSKTGDSSYEQYF. CDR3 nucleotides: TGTGCCAGCAGCAAGACCGGGGACAGCTCCTACGAGCAGTACTTC.

CDR3 region: CASNQDWNTEAFF. CDR3 sequence (DNA): TGTGCCAGCAACCAGGACTGGAACACTGAAGCTTTCTTT. The V call is TRBV12-3 or TRBV12-4, the J call TRBJ1-1; D not certain. Between the trimmed V and J ends, which lost 7 bases and 1 base, there was a span of 10 bases. The CDR3 sequence is 13 residues long.

The chain combines TRBV5-1 with TRBJ1-2, with a possible D match to TRBD1 (5 bases). The length of the CDR3 is 14 residues. V gave up 0 bases and J gave up 8 bases, with 14 bases separating them. The germline gives CDR1 SGHRS, CDR2 YFSETQ. CDR3 loop: CASSLEGRTSGYTF. DNA for the CDR3: TGCGCCAGCAGCTTGGAGGGCAGGACAAGCGGCTACACCTTC. The whole variable domain, filled in from reference TRBV5-1 and TRBJ1-2, reads KAGVTQTPRYLIKTRGQQVTLSCSPISGHRSVSWYQQTPGQGLQFLFEYFSETQRNKGNFPGRFSGRQFSNSRSEMNVSTLELGDSALYLCASSLEGRTSGYTFGSGTRLTVV.

This chain uses TRBV6-2 or TRBV6-3 with TRBJ1-5; D uncertain. The CDR3 totals 14 residues. V dropped 0 bases and J dropped 4 bases, with 7 bases sitting between them. Germline-derived CDR1 and CDR2 are MNHEY and SVGEGT. The chain's CDR3 is CASSYSFGNQPQHF. CDR3 coding DNA: TGTGCCAGCAGTTACTCGTTCGGAAATCAGCCCCAGCATTTT.

This chain joins TRBV30 and TRBJ1-2, with D perhaps TRBD1 (5 bases). CDR1 is GTSNPN, CDR2 SVGIG, per germline (reference sequence). CDR3 length: 13 amino acids. V lost 1 base and J 5 bases, leaving 11 bases between the germline ends. The CDR3 here is CAWSAGWGYGYTF. In DNA form, the CDR3 reads TGTGCCTGGAGTGCAGGGTGGGGGTATGGCTACACCTTC.

This rearrangement joins TRBV6-5 to TRBJ1-1, with 7 bases aligning to TRBD1. Trimming cost V 6 bases and J 1 base; bases outside gene matches: 5. CDR3 length equals 14 residues. Germline V CDR1 and CDR2: MNHEY, SVGAGI. CDR3: CASRKGQRNTEAFF. The CDR3 nucleotides read TGTGCCAGCAGAAAGGGACAGCGGAACACTGAAGCTTTCTTT.

The J gene is TRBJ2-1, the V gene TRBV11-3, with 13 bases lining up with TRBD2. V shed 5 bases and J 9 bases; nucleotides not matched to a gene: 10. Germline V lookup: CDR1 SGHNT, CDR2 YENEEA. The CDR3 sequence is 16 residues long. The CDR3 here is CASSEHGLAGAGEQFF. The CDR3 coding sequence is TGTGCCAGCAGCGAACACGGACTAGCGGGAGCGGGTGAGCAGTTCTTC.

This chain links TRBV5-1 with TRBJ1-3, with 8 bases aligning to TRBD1. In germline, CDR1 is SGHRS, CDR2 YFSETQ. The trim removed 4 bases at V and 0 bases at J, leaving 9 bases unmatched. The CDR3 length is 17 residues. CDR3 residues: CASSGGTGGSSGNTIYF. CDR3 DNA: TGCGCCAGCAGCGGTGGGACAGGCGGGAGCTCTGGAAACACCATATATTTT.

V is TRBV30 and J is TRBJ1-5; D not resolved. In germline, CDR1 is GTSNPN, CDR2 SVGIG (reference sequence). The V end was cut by 0 bases, the J end by 0 bases, with 6 bases between. The CDR3 is 14 residues long. CDR3 protein: CAWSVSISNQPQHF. CDR3 DNA: TGTGCCTGGAGTGTTAGTATTAGCAATCAGCCCCAGCATTTT.

The chain uses TRBV3-1 (or the pseudogene TRBV3-2) and TRBJ1-4; the match to TRBD1 covers 10 bases. Germline CDR1 LGHDT, CDR2 YNNKEL (reference sequence). Trimming removed 6 bases from V and 8 bases from J; junction bases left unmatched: 6. The CDR3 has 14 residues. The CDR3 bases are TGTGCCAGCAGTCCGGGACAGGGGAGGGAAAAACTGTTTTTT. Translated, it gives CASSPGQGREKLFF.

This chain connects TRBV7-2 to TRBJ1-5, with D possibly matching TRBD1 (6 bases). This CDR3 has 14 amino acids. Germline V gives CDR1 SGHTA, CDR2 FQGNSA. Between the trimmed V and J ends, which lost 6 bases and 7 bases, there was a span of 16 bases. This CDR3 reads CASSREQGGQPQHF. The CDR3 region has the DNA TGTGCCAGCAGTCGCGAACAGGGAGGGCAGCCCCAGCATTTT.

This chain joins TRBV2 and TRBJ2-2; TRBD2 is a possible D gene (5 bases). This CDR3 is built from 14 residues. Germline CDR1 reads SNHLY; CDR2 reads FYNNEI. Trimming took 2 bases from V and 6 from J, leaving 10 bases between them. DNA of the CDR3: TGTGCCAGCAGTGAATCATCGAGGGCCGGGGAGCTGTTTTTT. Translated: CASSESSRAGELFF.

The chain couples TRBV5-1 to TRBJ1-4; D not certain. There are 15 residues in the CDR3. The germline V gene has CDR1 SGHRS and CDR2 YFSETQ. Trimming removed 0 bases from V and 1 base from J, with 7 bases in between. CDR3: CASSLDGKTNEKLFF. The CDR3 DNA is TGCGCCAGCAGCTTGGACGGCAAAACTAATGAAAAACTGTTTTTT.

The V call is TRBV7-9, the J call TRBJ2-5, with 13 bases lining up with TRBD2. The V segment lost 3 bases and the J segment 4 bases; nucleotides outside the gene matches: 8. This CDR3 spans 17 amino acids. Germline assignment: CDR1 SEHNR and CDR2 FQNEAQ (reference sequence). CDR3 in amino acids: CASSFLRTSGRGETQYF. DNA for the CDR3: TGTGCCAGCAGCTTCCTTCGGACTAGCGGGAGAGGAGAGACCCAGTACTTC. The variable domain in full, with the rest retrieved from reference TRBV7-9 and TRBJ2-5, is DTGVSQNPRHKITKRGQNVTFRCDPISEHNRLYWYRQTLGQGPEFLTYFQNEAQLEKSRLLSDRFSAERPKGSFSTLEIQRTEQGDSAMYLCASSFLRTSGRGETQYFGPGTRLLVL.

The V and J genes are TRBV5-4 and TRBJ2-1; tentatively, D is TRBD1 or TRBD2 (6 bases each). The germline V gene has CDR1 SGHNT and CDR2 YYREEE (reference sequence). CDR3 length: 18 amino acids. V lost 2 bases, J lost 0 bases, and 18 bases lay in between. In DNA form, the CDR3 reads TGTGCCAGCAGCTTCGGGGGCCACTTCTCGAGCTCCTACAATGAGCAGTTCTTC. Amino acid sequence: CASSFGGHFSSSYNEQFF.

V usage is TRBV4-2 and J usage is TRBJ1-2, with D perhaps matching TRBD1 (6 bases). In germline, CDR1 is LGHNA, CDR2 YNFKEQ. Deletions cut 1 base from V and 6 bases from J, with 21 bases between. The CDR3 has 17 amino acids. CDR3 region: CASSQVGGGSLRHGYTF. In nucleotides, the CDR3 is TGTGCCAGCAGCCAAGTAGGGGGGGGCTCCCTCCGACATGGCTACACCTTC.

The chain carries TRBV7-2 and TRBJ1-5; a possible D gene is TRBD1 (5 bases). Germline-derived CDR1 and CDR2 are SGHTA and FQGNSA. The V end lost 3 bases, the J end lost 4 bases, and 13 bases lay between the germline ends. CDR3 length: 15 residues. The CDR3 loop is CASSFGGDGNQPQHF. The CDR3, as DNA: TGTGCCAGCAGCTTCGGCGGGGACGGAAATCAGCCCCAGCATTTT.

This clone showed up just once. This chain connects TRBV7-2 to TRBJ2-1; TRBD1 matches at 7 bases. Germline assignment: CDR1 SGHTA and CDR2 FQGNSA. J lost 0 bases, V lost 6 bases, and 5 bases had no gene match. The CDR3 length is 15 residues. The CDR3 is CASSRQGSSYNEQFF. CDR3 nucleotides: TGTGCCAGCAGTCGACAGGGAAGCTCCTACAATGAGCAGTTCTTC.

V usage is TRBV19 and J usage is TRBJ2-3, with unresolved D. The germline V gene encodes CDR1 LNHDA and CDR2 SQIVND (reference sequence). The CDR3 covers 14 residues. Between the trimmed V and J ends, which lost 5 bases and 1 base, there was a span of 10 bases. Here the CDR3 DNA reads TGTGCCAGTAGTCCCTTATCTGGCACAGATACGCAGTATTTT. Amino acids: CASSPLSGTDTQYF.